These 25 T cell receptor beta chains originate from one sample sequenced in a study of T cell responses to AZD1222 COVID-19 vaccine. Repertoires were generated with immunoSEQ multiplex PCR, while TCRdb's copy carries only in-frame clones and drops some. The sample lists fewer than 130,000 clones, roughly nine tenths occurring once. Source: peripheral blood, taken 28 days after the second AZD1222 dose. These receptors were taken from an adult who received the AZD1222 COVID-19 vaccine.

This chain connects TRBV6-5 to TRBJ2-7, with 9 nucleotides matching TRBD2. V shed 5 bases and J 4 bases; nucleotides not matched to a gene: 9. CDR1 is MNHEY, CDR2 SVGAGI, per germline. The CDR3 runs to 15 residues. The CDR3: CASSTTTAGGYEQYF. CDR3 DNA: TGTGCCAGCAGTACTACGACAGCGGGAGGATACGAGCAGTACTTC.

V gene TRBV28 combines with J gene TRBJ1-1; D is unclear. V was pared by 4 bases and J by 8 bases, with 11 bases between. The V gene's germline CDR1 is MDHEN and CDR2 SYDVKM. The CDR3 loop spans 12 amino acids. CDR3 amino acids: CASSSGVPEAFF. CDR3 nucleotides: TGTGCCAGCAGTTCAGGAGTACCCGAAGCTTTCTTT.

The CDR3 sequence: CASIGRGGSSYNEQFF. CDR3 in DNA: TGTGCCAGCATAGGCCGGGGGGGAAGCTCCTACAATGAGCAGTTCTTC. The gene calls are TRBV25-1 and TRBJ2-1, with 8 bases matching TRBD2. Per germline, CDR1 MGHDK and CDR2 SYGVNS. The CDR3 consists of 16 residues. Germline trimming cut 7 bases from V and 0 bases from J; bases unmatched to any gene: 8.

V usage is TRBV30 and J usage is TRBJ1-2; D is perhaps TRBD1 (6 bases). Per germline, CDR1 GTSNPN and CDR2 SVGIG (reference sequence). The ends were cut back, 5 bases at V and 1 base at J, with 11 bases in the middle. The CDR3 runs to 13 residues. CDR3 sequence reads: CAWGGQHNYGYTF. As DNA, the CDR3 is TGTGCCTGGGGCGGACAGCATAACTATGGCTACACCTTC.

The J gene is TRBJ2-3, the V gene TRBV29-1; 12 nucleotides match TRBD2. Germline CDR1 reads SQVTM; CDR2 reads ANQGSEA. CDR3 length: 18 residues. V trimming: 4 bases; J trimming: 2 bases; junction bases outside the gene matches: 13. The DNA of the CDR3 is TGCAGCGTTGTAGGTCTAGCGGGAGGGCCCTCTACCACAGATACGCAGTATTTT. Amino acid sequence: CSVVGLAGGPSTTDTQYF.

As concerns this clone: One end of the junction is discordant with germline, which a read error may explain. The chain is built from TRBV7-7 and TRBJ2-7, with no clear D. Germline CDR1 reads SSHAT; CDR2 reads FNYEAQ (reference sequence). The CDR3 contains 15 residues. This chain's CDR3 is CASSLRSPVPYEQYF. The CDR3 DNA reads TGTGCTAGCAGCCTTAGGTCCCCCGTTCCCTACGAGCAGTACTTC.

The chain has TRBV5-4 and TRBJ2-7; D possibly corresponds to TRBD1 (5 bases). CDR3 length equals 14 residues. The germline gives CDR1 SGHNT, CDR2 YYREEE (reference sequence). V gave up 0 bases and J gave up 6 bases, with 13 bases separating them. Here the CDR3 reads CASSLEVSGPEQYF. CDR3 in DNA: TGTGCCAGCAGCTTGGAAGTTTCAGGGCCCGAGCAGTACTTC.

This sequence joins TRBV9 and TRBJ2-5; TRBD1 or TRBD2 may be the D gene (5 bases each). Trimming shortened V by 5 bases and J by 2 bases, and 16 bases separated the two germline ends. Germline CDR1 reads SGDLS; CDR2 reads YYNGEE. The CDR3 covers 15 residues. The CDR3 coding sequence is TGTGCCAGCAGTCGAGAAACCGGGGCACAAGAGACCCAGTACTTC. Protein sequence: CASSRETGAQETQYF. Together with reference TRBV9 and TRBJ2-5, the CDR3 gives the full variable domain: DSGVTQTPKHLITATGQRVTLRCSPRSGDLSVYWYQQSLDQGLQFLIQYYNGEERAKGNILERFSAQQFPDLHSELNLSSLELGDSALYFCASSRETGAQETQYFGPGTRLLVL.

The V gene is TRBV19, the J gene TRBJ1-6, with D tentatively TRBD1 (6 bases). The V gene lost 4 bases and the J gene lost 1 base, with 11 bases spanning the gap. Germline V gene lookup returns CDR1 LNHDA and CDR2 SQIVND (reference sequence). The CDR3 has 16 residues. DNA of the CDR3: TGTGCCAGTAGTACCCGACAGGTTTCCTATAATTCACCCCTCCACTTT. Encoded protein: CASSTRQVSYNSPLHF.

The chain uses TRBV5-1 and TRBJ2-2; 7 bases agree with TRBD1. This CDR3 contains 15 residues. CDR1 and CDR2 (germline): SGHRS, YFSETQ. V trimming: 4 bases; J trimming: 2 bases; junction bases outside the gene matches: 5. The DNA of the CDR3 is TGCGCCAGCAGCGAGGACAGGTATAACACCGGGGAGCTGTTTTTT. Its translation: CASSEDRYNTGELFF.

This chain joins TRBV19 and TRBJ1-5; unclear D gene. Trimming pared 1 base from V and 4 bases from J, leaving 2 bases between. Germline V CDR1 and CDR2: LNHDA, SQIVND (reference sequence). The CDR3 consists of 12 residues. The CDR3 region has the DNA TGTGCCAGTAGTATAGGGAATCAGCCCCAGCATTTT. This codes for CASSIGNQPQHF.

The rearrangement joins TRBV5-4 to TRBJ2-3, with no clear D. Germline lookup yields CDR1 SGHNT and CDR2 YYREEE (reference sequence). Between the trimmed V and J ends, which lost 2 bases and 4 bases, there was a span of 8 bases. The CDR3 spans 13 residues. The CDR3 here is CASSLSGADTQYF. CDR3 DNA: TGTGCCAGCAGCTTATCAGGTGCAGATACGCAGTATTTT.

The CDR3 DNA follows: TGTGCCTGGAGTCGGGGGGCAGCGAACACTGAAGCTTTCTTT. Amino acids: CAWSRGAANTEAFF. The chain is built from TRBV30 and TRBJ1-1; tentatively, D is TRBD1 (6 bases). Germline lookup yields CDR1 GTSNPN and CDR2 SVGIG (reference sequence). The CDR3 has 14 residues. Trimming stripped 2 bases from V and 1 base from J, with 11 bases between.

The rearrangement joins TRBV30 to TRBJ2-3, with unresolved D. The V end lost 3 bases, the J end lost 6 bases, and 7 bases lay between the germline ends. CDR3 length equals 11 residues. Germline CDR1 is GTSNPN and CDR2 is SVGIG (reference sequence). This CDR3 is CAWRGRDTQYF. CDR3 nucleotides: TGTGCCTGGAGGGGTCGGGATACGCAGTATTTT. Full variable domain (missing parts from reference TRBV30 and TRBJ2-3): SQTIHQWPATLVQPVGSPLSLECTVEGTSNPNLYWYRQAAGRGLQLLFYSVGIGQISSEVPQNLSASRPQDRQFILSSKKLLLSDSGFYLCAWRGRDTQYFGPGTRLTVL.

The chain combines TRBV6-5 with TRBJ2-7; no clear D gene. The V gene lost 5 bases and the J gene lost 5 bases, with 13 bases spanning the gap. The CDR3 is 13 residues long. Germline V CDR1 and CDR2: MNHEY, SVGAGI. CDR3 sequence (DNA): TGTGCCAGCAGTAGAGACCCGTCGGACGAGCAGTACTTC. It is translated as CASSRDPSDEQYF.

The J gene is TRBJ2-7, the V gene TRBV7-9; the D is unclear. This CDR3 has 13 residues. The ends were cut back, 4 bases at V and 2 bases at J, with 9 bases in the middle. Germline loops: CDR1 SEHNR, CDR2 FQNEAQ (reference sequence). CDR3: CASSSVGPYEQYF. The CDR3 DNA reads TGTGCCAGCAGCTCCGTTGGGCCCTACGAGCAGTACTTC.

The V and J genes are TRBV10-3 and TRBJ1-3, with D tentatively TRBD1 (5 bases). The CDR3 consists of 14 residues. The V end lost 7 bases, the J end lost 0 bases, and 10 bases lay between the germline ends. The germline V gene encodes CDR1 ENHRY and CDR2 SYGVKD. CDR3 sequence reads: CAINAGYSGNTIYF. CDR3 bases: TGTGCCATCAATGCAGGGTACTCTGGAAACACCATATATTTT.

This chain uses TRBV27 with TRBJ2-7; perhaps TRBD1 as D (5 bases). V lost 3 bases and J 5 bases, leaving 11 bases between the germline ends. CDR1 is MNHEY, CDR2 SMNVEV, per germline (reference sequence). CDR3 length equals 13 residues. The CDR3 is CASSFQGPNEQYF. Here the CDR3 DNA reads TGTGCCAGCAGTTTCCAGGGCCCCAACGAGCAGTACTTC.

The CDR3 sequence is CASSYKGDTQYF. CDR3 nucleotide sequence: TGTGCCAGCAGTTACAAGGGGGATACGCAGTATTTT. The V and J genes are TRBV6-5 and TRBJ2-3, with D possibly TRBD1 on 5 matching bases. The germline CDR1 and CDR2 sequences are MNHEY and SVGAGI. V was trimmed by 2 bases and J by 6 bases, leaving 6 bases between them. The CDR3 spans 12 residues.

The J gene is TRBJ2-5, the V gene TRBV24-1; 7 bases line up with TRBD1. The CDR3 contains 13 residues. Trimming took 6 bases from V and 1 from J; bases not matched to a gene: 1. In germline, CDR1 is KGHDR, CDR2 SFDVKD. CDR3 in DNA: TGTGCCACCAGTCGACAGGGCCAAGAGACCCAGTACTTC. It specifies CATSRQGQETQYF.

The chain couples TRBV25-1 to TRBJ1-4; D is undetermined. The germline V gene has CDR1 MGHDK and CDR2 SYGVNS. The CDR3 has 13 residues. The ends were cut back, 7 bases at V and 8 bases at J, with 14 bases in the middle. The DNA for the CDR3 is TGTGCCAGCAATTATAGATCCGGGGAAAAACTGTTTTTT. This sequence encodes CASNYRSGEKLFF. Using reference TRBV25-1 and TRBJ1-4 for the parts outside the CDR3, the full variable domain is EADIYQTPRYLVIGTGKKITLECSQTMGHDKMYWYQQDPGMELHLIHYSYGVNSTEKGDLSSESTVSRIRTEHFPLTLESARPSHTSQYLCASNYRSGEKLFFGSGTQLSVL.

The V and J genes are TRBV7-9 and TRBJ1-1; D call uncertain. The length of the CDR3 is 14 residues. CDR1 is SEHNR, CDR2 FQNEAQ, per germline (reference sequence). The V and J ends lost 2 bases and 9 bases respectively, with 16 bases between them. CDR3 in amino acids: CASSLIRSYGKAFF. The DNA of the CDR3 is TGTGCCAGCAGCTTAATCCGCTCTTATGGTAAAGCTTTCTTT. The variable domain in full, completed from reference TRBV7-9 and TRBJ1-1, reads DTGVSQNPRHKITKRGQNVTFRCDPISEHNRLYWYRQTLGQGPEFLTYFQNEAQLEKSRLLSDRFSAERPKGSFSTLEIQRTEQGDSAMYLCASSLIRSYGKAFFGQGTRLTVV.

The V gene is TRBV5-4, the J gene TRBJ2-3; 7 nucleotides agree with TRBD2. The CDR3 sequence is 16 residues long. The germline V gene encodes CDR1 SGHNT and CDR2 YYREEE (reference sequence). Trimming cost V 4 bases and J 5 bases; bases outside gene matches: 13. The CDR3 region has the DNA TGTGCCAGCAGCCCTGATTCGGGAGGAGGGGTAGATACGCAGTATTTT. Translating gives CASSPDSGGGVDTQYF.

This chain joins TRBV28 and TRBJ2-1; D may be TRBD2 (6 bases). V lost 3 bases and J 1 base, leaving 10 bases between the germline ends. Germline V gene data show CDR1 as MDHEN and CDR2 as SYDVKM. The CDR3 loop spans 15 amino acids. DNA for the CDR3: TGTGCCAGCAGTTTGTGGGGGACTTCCTACAATGAGCAGTTCTTC. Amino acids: CASSLWGTSYNEQFF.

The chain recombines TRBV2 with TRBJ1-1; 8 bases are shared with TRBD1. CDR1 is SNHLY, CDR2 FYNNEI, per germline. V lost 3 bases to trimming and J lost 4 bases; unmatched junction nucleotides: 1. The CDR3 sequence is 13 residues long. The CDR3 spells CASSDRGLTEAFF. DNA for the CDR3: TGTGCCAGCAGTGACAGGGGGCTCACTGAAGCTTTCTTT.